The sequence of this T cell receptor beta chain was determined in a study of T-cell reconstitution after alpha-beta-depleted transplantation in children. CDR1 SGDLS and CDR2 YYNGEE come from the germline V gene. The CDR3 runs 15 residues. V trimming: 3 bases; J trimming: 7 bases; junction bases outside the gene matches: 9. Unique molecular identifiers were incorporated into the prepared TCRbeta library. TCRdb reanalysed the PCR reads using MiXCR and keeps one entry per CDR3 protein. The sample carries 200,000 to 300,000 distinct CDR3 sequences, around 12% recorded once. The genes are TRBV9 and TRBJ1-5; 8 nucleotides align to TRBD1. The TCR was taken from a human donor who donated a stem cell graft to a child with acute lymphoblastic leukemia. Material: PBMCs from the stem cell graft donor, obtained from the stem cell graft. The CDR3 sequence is CASSAGQGEGQPQHF. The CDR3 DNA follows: TGTGCCAGCAGCGCCGGACAGGGAGAAGGGCAGCCCCAGCATTTT.